A selection of T cell receptor beta chains follows, all from one sample in a study of blood T cells in healthy people across ages. TCRdb called the 5' RACE reads again in MiXCR, with one record for every CDR3 protein. The table records some 800,000 distinct CDR3 sequences, under 55% of them present only once. The sequencing input was blood. These receptors were collected from a man between 60 and 75 years old in good health. Both conserved end residues are part of each CDR3. A D gene is named only where the DNA matches it firmly. Size values are once, few and many counts, or a class for expanded clones, and some rows have none.

d_call	clone_size	j_call	cdr3_length	v_call	cdr3_aa	cdr3_nt
NA	NA	TRBJ1-5	14	TRBV7-2	CASSSMGGGQPQHF	TGTGCCAGCAGCTCGATGGGGGGAGGACAGCCCCAGCATTTT
NA	NA	TRBJ2-1	14	TRBV7-2	CASSIPLGLNEQFF	TGTGCCAGCAGCATCCCCCTAGGGCTCAATGAGCAGTTCTTC
NA	NA	TRBJ2-3	13	TRBV11-2	CASSNYGTDTQYF	TGTGCCAGCAGCAACTATGGCACAGATACGCAGTATTTT
NA	NA	TRBJ1-5	13	TRBV25-1	CASRGGSGQPQHF	TGTGCCAGCAGGGGAGGATCGGGCCAGCCCCAGCATTTT
TRBD1	NA	TRBJ1-4	16	TRBV4-1	CASSQRIGTGLEELFF	TGCGCCAGCAGCCAAAGAATCGGGACAGGGCTTGAGGAACTGTTTTTT
NA	NA	TRBJ2-3	13	TRBV29-1	CSVKGRSTDTQYF	TGCAGCGTAAAGGGCCGTAGCACAGATACGCAGTATTTT
NA	NA	TRBJ2-5	15	TRBV5-1	CASSLSRGGAETQYF	TGCGCCAGCAGCTTATCTCGGGGCGGGGCGGAGACCCAGTACTTC
TRBD2	few	TRBJ2-3	13	TRBV10-1	CASSGLVLDTQYF	TGCGCCAGCAGCGGACTAGTCCTAGATACGCAGTATTTT
NA	NA	TRBJ2-7	15	TRBV3-1	CASSLRGTNLYEQYF	TGTGCCAGCAGCCTGCGGGGGACAAACCTCTACGAGCAGTACTTC
NA	NA	TRBJ1-1	13	TRBV6-5	CASSQTSNTEAFF	TGTGCCAGCAGTCAGACATCAAACACTGAAGCTTTCTTT
TRBD2	many	TRBJ2-1	15	TRBV20-1	CSAARLISGVGEQFF	TGCAGTGCTGCCCGCCTCATTAGCGGGGTTGGTGAGCAGTTCTTC
TRBD1	NA	TRBJ2-3	16	TRBV24-1	CATSEPVTGRTDTQYF	TGTGCCACCAGTGAACCTGTGACAGGGCGCACAGATACGCAGTATTTT
NA	NA	TRBJ2-3	12	TRBV20-1	CSARATEGTQYF	TGCAGTGCTAGAGCTACTGAGGGTACGCAGTATTTT
TRBD1	few	TRBJ2-7	17	TRBV6-2/TRBV6-3	CASSYTDRASYRDEQYF	TGTGCCAGCAGTTACACGGACAGGGCTAGTTACCGGGACGAGCAGTACTTC
NA	many	TRBJ1-2	12	TRBV6-5	CASSYGPDGYTF	TGTGCCAGCAGTTATGGGCCAGATGGCTACACCTTC
NA	many	TRBJ2-7	16	TRBV7-2	CASNLGGARSSYEQYF	TGTGCCAGCAACCTAGGGGGGGCTCGTAGCTCCTACGAGCAGTACTTC
NA	NA	TRBJ1-4	14	TRBV15	CATSRVVEGEKLFF	TGTGCCACCAGCAGAGTAGTAGAGGGTGAAAAACTGTTTTTT
TRBD1	few	TRBJ1-6	17	TRBV6-1	CASKDGQGYSYNSPLHF	TGTGCCTCAAAGGACGGACAGGGGTACTCCTATAATTCACCCCTCCACTTT
NA	few	TRBJ1-2	12	TRBV4-2	CASSQEGIGYTF	TGTGCCAGCAGCCAGGAGGGAATAGGCTACACCTTC
NA	few	TRBJ2-2	12	TRBV12-3/TRBV12-4	CASTRGTGELFF	TGTGCCAGCACCCGGGGCACCGGGGAGCTGTTTTTT
NA	many	TRBJ2-5	14	TRBV12-3/TRBV12-4	CASSFPDTMDGQYF	TGTGCCAGCAGTTTCCCGGACACCATGGACGGGCAGTACTTC
NA	NA	TRBJ2-3	14	TRBV5-1	CASSVGTSTDTQYF	TGCGCCAGCAGCGTGGGGACTAGCACAGATACGCAGTATTTT
NA	NA	TRBJ2-5	14	TRBV5-1	CASSVMAGEETQYF	TGCGCCAGCAGCGTAATGGCAGGGGAGGAGACCCAGTACTTC
NA	few	TRBJ1-2	13	TRBV2	CASSGLSNYGYTF	TGTGCCAGCTCGGGACTTAGCAACTATGGCTACACCTTC
TRBD2	NA	TRBJ2-7	15	TRBV12-3/TRBV12-4	CASSPLGGKSYEQYF	TGTGCCAGCAGTCCCCTGGGGGGGAAATCCTACGAGCAGTACTTC
NA	NA	TRBJ2-2	15	TRBV7-9	CAIKLSVVDTGELFF	TGTGCCATCAAGCTATCGGTTGTTGACACCGGGGAGCTGTTTTTT
NA	NA	TRBJ2-5	16	TRBV6-2/TRBV6-3	CASSYSWATRQETQYF	TGTGCCAGCAGTTACTCGTGGGCAACCCGGCAAGAGACCCAGTACTTC
NA	NA	TRBJ1-2	16	TRBV4-1	CASSQDAGGRGSGYTF	TGCGCCAGCAGCCAAGATGCTGGAGGGCGCGGGAGCGGCTACACCTTC
NA	NA	TRBJ2-7	15	TRBV28	CASSFRSRMPYEQYF	TGTGCCAGCAGTTTCCGGAGCCGGATGCCCTACGAGCAGTACTTC
NA	NA	TRBJ1-1	14	TRBV6-2/TRBV6-3	CASSYGGENTEAFF	TGTGCCAGCAGTTATGGGGGCGAGAACACTGAAGCTTTCTTT
NA	NA	TRBJ1-5	15	TRBV24-1	CATSEGHGNSQPQHF	TGTGCCACCAGTGAGGGGCACGGGAATAGTCAGCCCCAGCATTTT
NA	few	TRBJ2-6	15	TRBV6-6	CASSYGRDGANVLTF	TGTGCCAGCAGTTACGGACGGGATGGGGCCAACGTCCTGACTTTC
TRBD2	NA	TRBJ2-5	15	TRBV5-1	CASSRLAGSGETQYF	TGCGCCAGCAGCCGACTAGCGGGGAGTGGAGAGACCCAGTACTTC
NA	NA	TRBJ2-7	13	TRBV2	CASLLQGIGEQYF	TGTGCCAGCCTGTTACAGGGAATTGGCGAGCAGTACTTC
NA	NA	TRBJ1-4	16	TRBV28	CASSPQGGLGNEKLFF	TGTGCCAGCAGTCCCCAAGGGGGGCTTGGGAATGAAAAACTGTTTTTT
TRBD2	many	TRBJ2-7	15	TRBV13	CASSLTSGRSYEQYF	TGTGCCAGCAGCTTAACGAGCGGGAGGTCCTACGAGCAGTACTTC
NA	NA	TRBJ2-5	16	TRBV6-2/TRBV6-3	CASSYSQTGREETQYF	TGTGCCAGCAGTTACTCTCAGACAGGGAGGGAAGAGACCCAGTACTTC
NA	NA	TRBJ2-1	15	TRBV6-6	CASSRGEKGTMKQFF	TGTGCCAGCAGTAGGGGAGAGAAGGGGACAATGAAGCAGTTCTTC
NA	few	TRBJ2-1	14	TRBV5-1	CASSGTFSYNEQFF	TGCGCCAGCAGCGGGACATTTTCCTACAATGAGCAGTTCTTC
NA	NA	TRBJ2-1	15	TRBV11-3	CASSSDELKGLKQFF	TGTGCCAGCAGCTCAGACGAATTGAAGGGGCTCAAGCAGTTCTTC
TRBD2	NA	TRBJ2-2	15	TRBV7-2	CARAPGGVYTGELFF	TGTGCCAGAGCTCCCGGGGGGGTTTACACCGGGGAGCTGTTTTTT
TRBD2	NA	TRBJ2-3	19	TRBV25-1	CASSENSVVDSGRADTQYF	TGTGCCAGCAGTGAAAACTCGGTTGTGGATAGCGGGAGGGCAGATACGCAGTATTTT